This T cell receptor beta chain came from a study of blood T cell repertoires in COVID-19. Study-level information: Sites in the United States, Italy and Spain provided acute and convalescent COVID-19 samples.

Sequencing was performed with immunoSEQ multiplex PCR; in TCRdb, only in-frame clones are kept and a portion is missing. The table shows hundreds of thousands of clones, with 85% occurring only once. V lost 9 bases, J lost 3 bases, and 14 bases lay in between. The length of the CDR3 is 14 residues. CDR1 is KGHDR and CDR2 is SFDVKD in the germline V gene. This clonotype originated in a woman younger than 30 with acute or convalescent COVID-19. The sample consisted of peripheral blood. The chain links TRBV24-1 to TRBJ2-1; D possibly corresponds to TRBD2 (5 bases). The CDR3 is CATSGEPYYNEQFF. CDR3 nucleotide sequence: TGTGCCACCTCTGGGGAGCCCTACTACAATGAGCAGTTCTTC.